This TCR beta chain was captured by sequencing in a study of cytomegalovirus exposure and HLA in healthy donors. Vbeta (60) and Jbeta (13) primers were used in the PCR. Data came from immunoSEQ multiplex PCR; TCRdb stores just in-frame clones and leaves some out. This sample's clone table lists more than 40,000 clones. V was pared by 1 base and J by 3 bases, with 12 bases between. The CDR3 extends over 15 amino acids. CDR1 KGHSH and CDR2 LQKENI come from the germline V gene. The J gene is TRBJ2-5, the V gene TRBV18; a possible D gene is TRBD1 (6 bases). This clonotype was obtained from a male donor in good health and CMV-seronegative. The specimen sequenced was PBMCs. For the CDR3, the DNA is TGTGCCAGCTCACCACTCCGGGACATCGAAGAGACCCAGTACTTC. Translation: CASSPLRDIEETQYF.